The subject of this entry is one T cell receptor beta chain. Its antigen is undetermined. The PCR had 60 Vbeta and 13 Jbeta primers. Sequencing was performed with immunoSEQ multiplex PCR; in TCRdb, only in-frame clones are kept and a portion is missing. This sample carries fewer than 200,000 clones, about four fifths of them seen once, and the ten largest clones take 2.9%. This record belongs to a study of cytomegalovirus exposure and HLA in healthy donors. The study's findings and limits: There were reportedly fewer N-insertions in an Asian-associated ancestry cluster than the roughly 670-donor mean, in a later analysis.

The CDR3 is made up of 16 amino acids. The V end lost 6 bases, the J end lost 3 bases, and 19 bases lay between the germline ends. In germline, CDR1 is MNHEY, CDR2 SMNVEV (reference sequence). Material for sequencing was PBMCs. The V and J genes are TRBV27 and TRBJ2-3; TRBD2 might be the D (6 bases). The TCR was taken from a female donor in good health and CMV-seronegative. The DNA of the CDR3 is TGTGCCAGCAGCACTCTACGGGGGACGATGACAGATACGCAGTATTTT. Protein sequence: CASSTLRGTMTDTQYF.